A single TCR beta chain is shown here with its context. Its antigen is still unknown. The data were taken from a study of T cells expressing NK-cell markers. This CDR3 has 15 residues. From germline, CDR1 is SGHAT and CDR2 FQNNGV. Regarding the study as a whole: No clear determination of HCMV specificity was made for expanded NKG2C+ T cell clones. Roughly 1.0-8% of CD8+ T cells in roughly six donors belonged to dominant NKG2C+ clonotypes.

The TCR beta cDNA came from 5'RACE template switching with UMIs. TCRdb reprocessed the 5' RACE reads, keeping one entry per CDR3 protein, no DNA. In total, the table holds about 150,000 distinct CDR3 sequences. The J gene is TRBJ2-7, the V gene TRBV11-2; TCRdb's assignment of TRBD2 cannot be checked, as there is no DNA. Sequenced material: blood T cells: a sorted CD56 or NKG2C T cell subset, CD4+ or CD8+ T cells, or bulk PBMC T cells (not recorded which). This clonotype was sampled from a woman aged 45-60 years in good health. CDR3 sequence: CASSLYGTTVYEQYF. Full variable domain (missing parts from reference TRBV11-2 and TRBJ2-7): EAGVAQSPRYKIIEKRQSVAFWCNPISGHATLYWYQQILGQGPKLLIQFQNNGVVDDSQLPKDRFSAERLKGVDSTLKIQPAKLEDSAVYLCASSLYGTTVYEQYFGPGTRLTVT.